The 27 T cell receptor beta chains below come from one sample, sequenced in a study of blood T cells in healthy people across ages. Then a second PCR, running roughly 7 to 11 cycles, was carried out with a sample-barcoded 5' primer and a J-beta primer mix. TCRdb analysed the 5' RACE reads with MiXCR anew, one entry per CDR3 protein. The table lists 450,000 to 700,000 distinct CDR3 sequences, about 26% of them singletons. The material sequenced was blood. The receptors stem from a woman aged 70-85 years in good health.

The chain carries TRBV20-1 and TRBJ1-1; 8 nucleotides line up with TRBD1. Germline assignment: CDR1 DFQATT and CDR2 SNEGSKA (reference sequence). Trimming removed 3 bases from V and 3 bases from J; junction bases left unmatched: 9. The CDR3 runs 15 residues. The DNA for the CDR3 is TGCAGTGCTAGGGATGCAGGGGGCGAAGACACTGAAGCTTTCTTT. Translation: CSARDAGGEDTEAFF.

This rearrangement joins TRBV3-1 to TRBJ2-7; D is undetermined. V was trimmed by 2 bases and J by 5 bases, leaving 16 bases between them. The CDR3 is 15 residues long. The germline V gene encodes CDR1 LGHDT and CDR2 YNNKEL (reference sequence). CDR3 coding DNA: TGTGCCAGCAGCCAATCGCCTTACGGGCCCAACGAGCAGTACTTC. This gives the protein CASSQSPYGPNEQYF.

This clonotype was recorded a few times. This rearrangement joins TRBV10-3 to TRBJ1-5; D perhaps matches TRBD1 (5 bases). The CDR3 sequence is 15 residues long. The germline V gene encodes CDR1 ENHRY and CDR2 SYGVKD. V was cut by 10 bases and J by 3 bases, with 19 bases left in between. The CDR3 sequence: CATGSRDSFNQPQHF. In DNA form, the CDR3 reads TGTGCCACCGGATCCAGGGACTCTTTCAATCAGCCCCAGCATTTT.

The DNA for the CDR3 is TGCGCCAGCAGCCAAGATGGTGGTAGCTCAACCTACGAGCAGTACTTC. Translated, it gives CASSQDGGSSTYEQYF. The chain has TRBV4-1 and TRBJ2-1; D unresolved. Near its end, the DNA agrees better with TRBJ2-7, so the J call may be wrong. The CDR3 spans 16 residues. The germline V gene has CDR1 MGHRA and CDR2 YSYEKL.

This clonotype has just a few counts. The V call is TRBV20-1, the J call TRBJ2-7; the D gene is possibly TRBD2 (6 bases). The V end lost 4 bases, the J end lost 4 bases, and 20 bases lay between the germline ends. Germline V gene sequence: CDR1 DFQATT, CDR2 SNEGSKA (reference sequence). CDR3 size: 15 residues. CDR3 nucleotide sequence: TGCAGTGCTATCTACCAAGGGACGGGAGAGTACGAGCAGTACTTC. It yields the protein CSAIYQGTGEYEQYF.

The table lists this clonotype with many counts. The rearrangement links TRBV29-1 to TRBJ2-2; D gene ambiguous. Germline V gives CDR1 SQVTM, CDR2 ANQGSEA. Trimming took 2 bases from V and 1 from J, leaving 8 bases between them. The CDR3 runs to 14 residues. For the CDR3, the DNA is TGCAGCGTTGAACCCAGCGAGAACACCGGGGAGCTGTTTTTT. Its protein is CSVEPSENTGELFF.

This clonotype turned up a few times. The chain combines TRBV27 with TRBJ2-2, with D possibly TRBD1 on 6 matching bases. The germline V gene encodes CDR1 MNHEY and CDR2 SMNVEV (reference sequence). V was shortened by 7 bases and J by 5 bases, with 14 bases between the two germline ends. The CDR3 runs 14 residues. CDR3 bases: TGTGCCAGCATACCTAAGGGGGATACCGGGGAGCTGTTTTTT. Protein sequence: CASIPKGDTGELFF.

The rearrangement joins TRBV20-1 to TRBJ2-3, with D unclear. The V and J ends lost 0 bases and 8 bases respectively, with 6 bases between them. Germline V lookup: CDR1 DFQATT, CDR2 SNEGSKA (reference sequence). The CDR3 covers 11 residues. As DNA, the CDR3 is TGCAGTGCTAGAGATCTTATTACGCAGTATTTT. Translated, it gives CSARDLITQYF.

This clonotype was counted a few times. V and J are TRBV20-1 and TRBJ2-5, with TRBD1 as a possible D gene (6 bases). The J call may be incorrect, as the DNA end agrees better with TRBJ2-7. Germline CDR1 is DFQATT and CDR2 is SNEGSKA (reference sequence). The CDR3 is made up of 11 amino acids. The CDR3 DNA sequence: TGCAGTGGGGCAGGGGCGTACGAGCAGTACTTC. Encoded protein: CSGAGAYEQYF.

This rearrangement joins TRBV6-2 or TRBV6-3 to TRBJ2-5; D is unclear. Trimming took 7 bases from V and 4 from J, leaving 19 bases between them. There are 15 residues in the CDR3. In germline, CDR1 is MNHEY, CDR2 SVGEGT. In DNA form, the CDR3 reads TGTGCCAGCATCCCGAACCGCTCCCTTGGAGAGACCCAGTACTTC. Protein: CASIPNRSLGETQYF.

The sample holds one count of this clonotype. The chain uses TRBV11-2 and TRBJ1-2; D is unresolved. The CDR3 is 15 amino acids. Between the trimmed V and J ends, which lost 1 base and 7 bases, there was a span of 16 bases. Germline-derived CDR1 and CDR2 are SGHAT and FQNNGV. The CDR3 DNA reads TGTGCCAGCAGCTTAGGCACGGGGAATACCGCTGGCTACACCTTC. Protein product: CASSLGTGNTAGYTF.

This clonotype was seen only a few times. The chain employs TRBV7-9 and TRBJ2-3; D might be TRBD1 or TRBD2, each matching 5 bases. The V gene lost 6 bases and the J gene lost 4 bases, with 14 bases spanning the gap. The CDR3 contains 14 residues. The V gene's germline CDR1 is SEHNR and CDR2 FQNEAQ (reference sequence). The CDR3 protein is CASRSGRLSDTQYF. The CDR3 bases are TGTGCCAGCAGATCGGGACGATTATCAGATACGCAGTATTTT. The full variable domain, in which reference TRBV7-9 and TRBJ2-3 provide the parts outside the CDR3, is DTGVSQNPRHKITKRGQNVTFRCDPISEHNRLYWYRQTLGQGPEFLTYFQNEAQLEKSRLLSDRFSAERPKGSFSTLEIQRTEQGDSAMYLCASRSGRLSDTQYFGPGTRLTVL.

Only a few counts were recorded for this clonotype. The CDR3 DNA reads as TGTGCCAGCAGCTTGACGGGGCTAGCTAACTATGGCTACACCTTC. Protein sequence: CASSLTGLANYGYTF. The chain couples TRBV5-6 to TRBJ1-2; maybe TRBD1 (5 bases). From germline, CDR1 is SGHDT and CDR2 YYEEEE. The CDR3 loop spans 15 amino acids. V was pared by 1 base and J by 0 bases, with 10 bases between.

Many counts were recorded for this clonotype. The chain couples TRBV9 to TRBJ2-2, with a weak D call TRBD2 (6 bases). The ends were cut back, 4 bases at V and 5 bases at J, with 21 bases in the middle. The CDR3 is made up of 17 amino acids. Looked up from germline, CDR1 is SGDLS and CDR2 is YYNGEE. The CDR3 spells CASSPGGVSRGTGELFF. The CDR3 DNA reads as TGTGCCAGCAGCCCCGGGGGTGTCTCCCGTGGAACCGGGGAGCTGTTTTTT.

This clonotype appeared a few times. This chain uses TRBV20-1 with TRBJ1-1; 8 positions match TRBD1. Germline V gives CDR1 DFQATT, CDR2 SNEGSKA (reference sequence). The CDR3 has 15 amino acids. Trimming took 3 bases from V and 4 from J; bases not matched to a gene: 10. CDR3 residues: CSARPQGAWGTEAFF. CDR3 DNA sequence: TGCAGTGCTAGGCCCCAGGGGGCATGGGGCACTGAAGCTTTCTTT.

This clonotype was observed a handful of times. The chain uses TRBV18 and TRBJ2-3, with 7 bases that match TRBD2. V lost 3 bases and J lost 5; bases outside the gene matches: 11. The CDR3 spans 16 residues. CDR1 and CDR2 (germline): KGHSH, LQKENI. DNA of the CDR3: TGTGCCAGCTCACCCGGGAGGACCCTCCAGAAAGATACGCAGTATTTT. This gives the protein CASSPGRTLQKDTQYF.

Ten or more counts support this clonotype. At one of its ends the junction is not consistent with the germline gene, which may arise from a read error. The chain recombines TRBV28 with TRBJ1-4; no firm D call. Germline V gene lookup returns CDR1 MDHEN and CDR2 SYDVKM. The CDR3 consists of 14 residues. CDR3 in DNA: TGCGCCAGCAGTGGCCGAGGGACTAATGAAAAACTGTTTTTT. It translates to CASSGRGTNEKLFF. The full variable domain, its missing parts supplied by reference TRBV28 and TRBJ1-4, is DVKVTQSSRYLVKRTGEKVFLECVQDMDHENMFWYRQDPGLGLRLIYFSYDVKMKEKGDIPEGYSVSREKKERFSLILESASTNQTSMYLCASSGRGTNEKLFFGSGTQLSVL.

The CDR3 sequence: CASSLMGGENTEAFF. The DNA for the CDR3 is TGTGCCAGCAGCTTAATGGGGGGCGAAAACACTGAAGCTTTCTTT. The chain is built from TRBV7-3 and TRBJ1-1, with a weak D call TRBD1 (6 bases). This CDR3 is built from 15 residues. Deletions cut 1 base from V and 2 bases from J, with 11 bases between. CDR1 and CDR2 (germline): SGHTA, FQGTGA. Based on the CDR3 plus reference TRBV7-3 and TRBJ1-1, the full variable domain is GAGVSQTPSNKVTEKGKYVELRCDPISGHTALYWYRQSLGQGPEFLIYFQGTGAADDSGLPNDRFFAVRPEGSVSTLKIQRTERGDSAVYLCASSLMGGENTEAFFGQGTRLTVV.

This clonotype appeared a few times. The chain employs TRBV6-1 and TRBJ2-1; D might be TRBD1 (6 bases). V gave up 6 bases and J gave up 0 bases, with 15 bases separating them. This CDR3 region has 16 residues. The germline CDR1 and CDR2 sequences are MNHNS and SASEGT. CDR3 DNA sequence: TGTGCCAGCAGACTCATGGGGGCCAGCTCCTACAATGAGCAGTTCTTC. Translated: CASRLMGASSYNEQFF.

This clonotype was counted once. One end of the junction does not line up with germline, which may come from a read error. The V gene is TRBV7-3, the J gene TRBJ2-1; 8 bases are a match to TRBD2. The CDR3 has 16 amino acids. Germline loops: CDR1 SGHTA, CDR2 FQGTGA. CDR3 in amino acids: CAGSPQAGASYNEQFF. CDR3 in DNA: TGTGCCGGCAGCCCCCAAGCGGGGGCCTCATACAATGAGCAGTTCTTC.

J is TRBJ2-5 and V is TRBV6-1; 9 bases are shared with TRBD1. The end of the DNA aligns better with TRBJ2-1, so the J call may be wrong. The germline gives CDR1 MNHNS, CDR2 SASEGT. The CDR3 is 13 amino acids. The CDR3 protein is CASRTGGGYWQFF. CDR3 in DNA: TGTGCCAGCAGGACAGGGGGTGGATATTGGCAGTTCTTC.

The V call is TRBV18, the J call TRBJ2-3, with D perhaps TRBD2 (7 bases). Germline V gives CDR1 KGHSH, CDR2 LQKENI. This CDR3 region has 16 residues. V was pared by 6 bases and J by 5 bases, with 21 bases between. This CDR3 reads CASSNKRGALQDTQYF. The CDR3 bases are TGTGCCAGCTCGAACAAACGGGGGGCCCTCCAAGATACGCAGTATTTT.

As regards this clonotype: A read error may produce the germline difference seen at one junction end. Written as DNA, the CDR3 is TGTGCCAGCAGCCAAGGTGCAGCGAATATCCCCTACGGGCAGTACTTC. This translates into CASSQGAANIPYGQYF. The gene calls are TRBV14 and TRBJ2-7; no clear D gene. The V gene's germline CDR1 is SGHDN and CDR2 FVKESK. This CDR3 has 16 amino acids. Looking up the rest from reference TRBV14 and TRBJ2-7 gives the full variable domain: EAGVTQFPSHSVIEKGQTVTLRCDPISGHDNLYWYRRVMGKEIKFLLHFVKESKQDESGMPNNRFLAERTGGTYSTLKVQPAELEDSGVYFCASSQGAANIPYGQYFGPGTRLTVT.

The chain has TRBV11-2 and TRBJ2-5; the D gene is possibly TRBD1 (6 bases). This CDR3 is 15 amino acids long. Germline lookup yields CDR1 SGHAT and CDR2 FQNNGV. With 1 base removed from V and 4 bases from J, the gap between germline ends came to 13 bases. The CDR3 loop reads CASSLGRPRGETQYF. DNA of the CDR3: TGTGCCAGCAGCTTAGGGCGACCCAGGGGAGAGACCCAGTACTTC.

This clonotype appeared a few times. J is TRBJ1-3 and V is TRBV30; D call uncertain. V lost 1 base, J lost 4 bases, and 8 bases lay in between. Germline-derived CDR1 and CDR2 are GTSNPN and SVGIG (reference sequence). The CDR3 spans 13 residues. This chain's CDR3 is CAWSGADGNTIYF. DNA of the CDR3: TGTGCCTGGAGTGGGGCAGACGGAAACACCATATATTTT.

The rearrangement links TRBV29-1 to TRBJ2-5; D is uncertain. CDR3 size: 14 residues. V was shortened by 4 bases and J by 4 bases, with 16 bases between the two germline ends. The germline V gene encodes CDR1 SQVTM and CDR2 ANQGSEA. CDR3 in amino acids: CSVVVVPSGETQYF. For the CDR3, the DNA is TGCAGCGTTGTAGTGGTGCCGAGTGGAGAGACCCAGTACTTC.

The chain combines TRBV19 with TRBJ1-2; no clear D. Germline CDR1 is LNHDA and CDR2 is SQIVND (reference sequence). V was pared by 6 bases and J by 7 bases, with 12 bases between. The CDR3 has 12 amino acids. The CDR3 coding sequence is TGTGCCAGTAGCGGGTCTTGGGGTGGCTACACCTTC. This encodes CASSGSWGGYTF.